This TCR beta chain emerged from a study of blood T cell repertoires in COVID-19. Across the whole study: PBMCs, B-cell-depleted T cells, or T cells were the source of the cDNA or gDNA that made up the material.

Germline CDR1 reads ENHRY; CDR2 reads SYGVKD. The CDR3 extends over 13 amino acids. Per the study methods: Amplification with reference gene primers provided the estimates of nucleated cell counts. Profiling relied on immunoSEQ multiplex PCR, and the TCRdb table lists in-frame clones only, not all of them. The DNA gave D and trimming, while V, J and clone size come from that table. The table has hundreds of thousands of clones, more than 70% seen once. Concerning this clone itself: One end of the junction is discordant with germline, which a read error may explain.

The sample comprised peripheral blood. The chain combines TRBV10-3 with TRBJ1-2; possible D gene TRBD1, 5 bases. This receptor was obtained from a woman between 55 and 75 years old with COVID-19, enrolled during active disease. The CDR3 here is CAISEDRDYGYTF. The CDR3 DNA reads TGTGCCATCAGTGAGGATAGGGACTACGGCTACACCTTC.